This T cell receptor beta chain was identified during a study of identical twins. A universal primer site came from template switching; cDNA carried unique molecular identifiers. TCRdb re-analysed the 5' RACE reads in MiXCR, keeping a single row per CDR3 protein. The sample yields nearly 900,000 distinct CDR3 sequences, more than 9% seen once. This clonotype has more than one count but fewer than ten. What it binds is not known. Germline-derived CDR1 and CDR2 are MGHRA and YSYEKL. The CDR3 has 17 residues. Trimming pared 0 bases from V and 1 base from J, leaving 15 bases between. Study observations and caveats: Potential partial confounding of zero-insertion analyses by invariant MAIT and iNKT cells was noted.

In addition, the sample was reused for a study of yellow fever vaccine responses in identical twins.

The gene calls are TRBV4-1 and TRBJ2-5; no firm D call. Material: PBMCs. The receptor's source is a woman between 18 and 29 years old in good health. The CDR3 loop reads CASSQDRSAWVQETQYF. CDR3 nucleotide sequence: TGCGCCAGCAGCCAAGATCGATCCGCATGGGTCCAAGAGACCCAGTACTTC.